The clone carrying this TCR beta chain was observed at least ten times. Its antigen is undetermined. The data stem from a study of T-cell memory formation after mild COVID-19. Study background: Among the donors, TCR clusters were largely specific to each donor.

General study points: In second-wave clones peaking day 37, SARS-CoV-2 specificity remained unconfirmed.

From the 5' RACE reads, TCRdb called clonotypes with MiXCR, one entry per CDR3 protein. The sample lists 540,000 or so distinct CDR3 sequences, over 20% seen once, with around 12% in the top ten. The source material was PBMCs or a T cell subset sorted from them (not recorded which). The clonotype originates from an adult woman who had mild COVID-19 (a few samples of this study predate the infection). Cell type and time point are not known.

CDR3: CASSRGTNIQYF. As DNA, the CDR3 is TGTGCCAGCAGTCGCGGGACAAACATTCAGTACTTC. V usage is TRBV12-3 or TRBV12-4 and J usage is TRBJ2-4, with a weak D call TRBD2 (6 bases). Trimming stripped 5 bases from V and 6 bases from J, with 8 bases between. This CDR3 has 12 amino acids.